Below are 9 T cell receptor beta chains sequenced from a single sample in a study of blood T cell repertoires in COVID-19. Produced via immunoSEQ multiplex PCR; TCRdb's table is partial and in-frame only. The sample holds roughly 120,000 clones, roughly 80% seen once. The source material was peripheral blood. Every receptor here comes from a man aged 45 to 65 with acute or convalescent COVID-19.

The chain links TRBV4-2 to TRBJ1-2; perhaps TRBD1 as D (6 bases). The CDR3 loop spans 13 amino acids. Trimming stripped 7 bases from V and 6 bases from J, with 15 bases between. In germline, CDR1 is LGHNA, CDR2 YNFKEQ. The CDR3 bases are TGTGCCAGCACACAGACACAGGGAGATGGCTACACCTTC. It yields the protein CASTQTQGDGYTF.

This chain connects TRBV6-5 to TRBJ1-2, with TRBD1 matching 8 bases. The CDR3 contains 14 residues. V gave up 4 bases and J gave up 3 bases; unmatched junction bases: 4. CDR1 is MNHEY and CDR2 is SVGAGI in the germline V gene. For the CDR3, the DNA is TGTGCCAGCAGTTGGACAGGGACAGACTATGGCTACACCTTC. This encodes CASSWTGTDYGYTF.

The chain uses TRBV14 and TRBJ1-1; D is unclear. From germline, CDR1 is SGHDN and CDR2 FVKESK. V gave up 0 bases and J gave up 4 bases, with 12 bases separating them. The CDR3 spans 15 residues. The DNA for the CDR3 is TGTGCCAGCAGCCAAGATGACACCCCATTCACTGAAGCTTTCTTT. Translating gives CASSQDDTPFTEAFF.

The chain uses TRBV5-1 and TRBJ1-1, with D perhaps TRBD1 (6 bases). The CDR3 consists of 14 residues. From germline, CDR1 is SGHRS and CDR2 YFSETQ. Trimming took off 4 bases at V and 5 bases at J, with 15 bases between the two ends. CDR3 DNA sequence: TGCGCCAGCAGCCCTGGGGACAACTGGACTGAAGCTTTCTTT. Translation: CASSPGDNWTEAFF.

This clone showed up just once. The rearrangement links TRBV28 to TRBJ2-2, with TRBD1 as a possible D gene (6 bases). Germline assignment: CDR1 MDHEN and CDR2 SYDVKM. This CDR3 is built from 16 residues. V was trimmed by 3 bases and J by 4 bases, leaving 15 bases between them. In nucleotides, the CDR3 is TGTGCCAGCAGTTTCCCCTCAGGGGCGGCCACCGGGGAGCTGTTTTTT. Amino acid sequence: CASSFPSGAATGELFF.

The chain uses TRBV20-1 and TRBJ2-3; a possible D gene is TRBD1 (6 bases). Trimming cost V 3 bases and J 2 bases, with 12 bases left between them. Per the germline V gene, CDR1 is DFQATT and CDR2 is SNEGSKA (reference sequence). The CDR3 totals 14 residues. CDR3 sequence: CSASPWDNTDTQYF. The CDR3 DNA reads as TGCAGTGCTAGTCCCTGGGACAACACAGATACGCAGTATTTT.

The gene calls are TRBV30 and TRBJ2-5; possible D gene TRBD2, 5 bases. CDR3 length: 13 amino acids. Between the trimmed V and J ends, which lost 8 bases and 0 bases, there was a span of 13 bases. The germline CDR1 and CDR2 sequences are GTSNPN and SVGIG (reference sequence). The CDR3 bases are TGTGCCCGGTCGGGGTCAGACCAAGAGACCCAGTACTTC. Amino acid sequence: CARSGSDQETQYF.

The chain combines TRBV6-5 with TRBJ1-5; no firm D call. The CDR3 is made up of 14 amino acids. Germline CDR1 MNHEY, CDR2 SVGAGI. Trimming shortened V by 3 bases and J by 1 base, and 7 bases separated the two germline ends. The CDR3 loop reads CASSYLRSNQPQHF. The CDR3 region has the DNA TGTGCCAGCAGTTATCTACGGAGCAATCAGCCCCAGCATTTT.

The CDR3 DNA is TGTGCCTGGAGTGCAACCGGGACAGGGGGCGCGTACGAGCAGTACTTC. Protein: CAWSATGTGGAYEQYF. The chain is built from TRBV30 and TRBJ2-7; TRBD1 aligns across 12 bases. V lost 1 base and J lost 4; bases outside the gene matches: 8. The CDR3 covers 16 residues. Germline CDR1 GTSNPN, CDR2 SVGIG (reference sequence).